Below are 8 T cell receptor beta chains sequenced from a single sample in a study of identical twins. MiXCR, run by TCRdb on the 5' RACE reads, gives a single entry per CDR3 protein. The data hold roughly 280,000 distinct CDR3 sequences, with 9.5% observed a single time. These same data were also listed under a study on yellow fever vaccine responses in identical twins.

Sequencing was carried out using CD8+ T cells sorted from blood. The receptors here all came from a woman aged 18-29 years in good health.

This chain connects TRBV3-1 to TRBJ2-2; D not resolved. V dropped 0 bases and J dropped 7 bases, with 9 bases sitting between them. The CDR3 is made up of 14 amino acids. Per germline, CDR1 LGHDT and CDR2 YNNKEL (reference sequence). The CDR3 sequence: CASSQDTVVGELFF. DNA for the CDR3: TGTGCCAGCAGCCAAGATACGGTCGTCGGGGAGCTGTTTTTT.

This clonotype appeared many times. This chain uses TRBV12-3 or TRBV12-4 with TRBJ2-1; no clear D gene. There are 14 residues in the CDR3. V was pared by 4 bases and J by 5 bases, with 12 bases between. In nucleotides, the CDR3 is TGTGCCAGCAGTTCGCCACAGAGAGACAATGAGCAGTTCTTC. Residues: CASSSPQRDNEQFF.

This clonotype turned up a few times. This chain joins TRBV20-1 and TRBJ2-1, with D possibly matching TRBD1 (6 bases). The CDR3 totals 17 residues. Germline V lookup: CDR1 DFQATT, CDR2 SNEGSKA (reference sequence). V lost 0 bases to trimming and J lost 0 bases, with 15 bases between them. CDR3 loop: CSARDVLGGGSYNEQFF. The CDR3 DNA sequence: TGCAGTGCTAGAGATGTACTTGGGGGCGGCTCCTACAATGAGCAGTTCTTC.

The CDR3 here is CASSLFTGWPNEKLFF. CDR3 DNA sequence: TGTGCCAGCAGCTTATTTACGGGGTGGCCTAATGAAAAACTGTTTTTT. This chain uses TRBV7-6 with TRBJ1-4; D not certain. The CDR3 covers 16 residues. Trimming took off 2 bases at V and 3 bases at J, with 13 bases between the two ends. The germline V gene encodes CDR1 SGHVS and CDR2 FNYEAQ.

This clonotype was seen at least ten times. The chain employs TRBV7-9 and TRBJ2-7, with a tentative D call TRBD1 (5 bases). The ends were cut back, 1 base at V and 0 bases at J, with 10 bases in the middle. This CDR3 contains 15 residues. Germline V CDR1 and CDR2: SEHNR, FQNEAQ (reference sequence). The CDR3 is CASSLGQGTSYEQYF. The CDR3, as DNA: TGTGCCAGCAGCTTAGGGCAGGGTACCTCCTACGAGCAGTACTTC.

This clonotype was counted ten times or more. The chain carries TRBV6-1 and TRBJ2-5, with 8 bases fitting TRBD1. This CDR3 has 14 amino acids. Looked up from germline, CDR1 is MNHNS and CDR2 is SASEGT. V lost 0 bases, J lost 14 bases, and 11 bases stayed unmatched. This CDR3 is CASSEASDRVFDYF. CDR3 DNA: TGTGCCAGCAGTGAAGCTTCGGACAGGGTGTTCGATTACTTC.

This clonotype was detected many times. This chain uses TRBV4-3 with TRBJ2-3; TRBD2 matches at 11 bases. This CDR3 comprises 19 residues. V lost 1 base and J lost 0; bases outside the gene matches: 9. Germline values: CDR1 LGHNA, CDR2 YSLEER. The CDR3 DNA is TGCGCCAGCAGCCAAGTATTACTAGCGGGGGAGAGAAGCACAGATACGCAGTATTTT. It yields the protein CASSQVLLAGERSTDTQYF.

This clonotype was seen a handful of times. V gene TRBV28 combines with J gene TRBJ2-7; 8 nucleotides agree with TRBD2. V lost 2 bases and J lost 2; bases outside the gene matches: 20. This CDR3 contains 20 residues. CDR1 is MDHEN and CDR2 is SYDVKM in the germline V gene. The CDR3 nucleotides read TGTGCCAGCAGTTTAAGAGTGGTAGCGGGGACCGTTACTACCACCTACGAGCAGTACTTC. Translation gives CASSLRVVAGTVTTTYEQYF.